The rows below give T cell receptor beta chains drawn from one sample of a study of sequential checkpoint blockade in melanoma. The assay was immunoSEQ multiplex PCR, and TCRdb's table has in-frame clones only and misses some. The data show thousands of clones, approximately 26% seen once. Sequencing was performed on tumor tissue (inferred from file names), taken from a patient given nivolumab and ipilimumab in sequence. These receptors all come from a human donor with melanoma. CDR3s leave out the opening cysteine and the closing phenylalanine or tryptophan. The order of the fields is J gene, clone size, V gene, CDR3 protein. Clone size is not always given. Where it is, it says once, few, many or a class for expanded clones.

TRBJ2-7 few TRBV13 ASSLEGQGAEQY
TRBJ2-5 medium-sized TRBV4-1 ASSPGSLQETQY
TRBJ2-7 . TRBV19 ASTSGTGVFYEQY
TRBJ2-2 few TRBV6-8 ASSSQGAGELF
TRBJ1-3 few TRBV6-8 ASSRASERGNTIY
TRBJ2-2 . TRBV19 ASSIRLAPNTGELF
TRBJ1-2 . TRBV28 ASSLEIGPNYGYT
TRBJ2-5 . TRBV25-1 ASSPRMGGETQY
TRBJ2-6 . TRBV28 ASSLSGANVLT
TRBJ2-3 . TRBV6-8 ASSSGQTSTDTQY
TRBJ1-1 . TRBV19 ASSMGTGWDTEAF
TRBJ2-1 . TRBV25-1 ASSVRASGPFEQF
TRBJ2-2 . TRBV6-8 ASSYQRERLGELF
TRBJ1-2 . TRBV25-1 ASSDVGGVFYGYT
TRBJ2-1 . TRBV18 ASSPGPNNEQF
TRBJ1-3 medium-sized TRBV11-3 ASSYGTGFGNTIY
TRBJ2-7 . TRBV6-8 ASTGEIREQY
TRBJ2-1 few TRBV18 ASSLGQYNEQF
TRBJ2-7 . TRBV6-8 ASSYTGPSYEQY
TRBJ2-1 . TRBV18 ASSPVLAGRDEQF